The rows below give T cell receptor beta chains drawn from one sample of a study of T cells after yellow fever vaccination. TCRdb re-called the 5' RACE reads with MiXCR, one entry per CDR3 protein. The table shows more than 250,000 distinct CDR3 sequences, with around 7% occurring only once. This material consisted of PBMCs, taken 45 days after the first yellow fever vaccination. The receptors were gathered from a man younger than 30 who received the YFV17D yellow fever vaccine. Each CDR3 is given without its conserved first and last residue.

j_call | v_call | cdr3_aa
TRBJ1-5 | TRBV5-1 | ASRRDTQGNQPQH
TRBJ2-2 | TRBV18 | ASSPSGRDTGELF
TRBJ2-3 | TRBV5-1 | ASSLGPQAGGTDTQY
TRBJ1-1 | TRBV7-2 | ASSYKQGSTEAF
TRBJ1-3 | TRBV7-2 | ASSADRVRNTIY
TRBJ2-5 | TRBV12-3/TRBV12-4 | ASSSLNRQETQY
TRBJ2-3 | TRBV20-1 | SARGVGLAGSDTQY
TRBJ1-6 | TRBV7-2 | ASSLKSPLH
TRBJ2-3 | TRBV9 | ASSVDRPRSTDTQY
TRBJ2-1 | TRBV5-1 | ASSLGVGGNEQF
TRBJ1-1 | TRBV20-1 | SALDRVRGRTEAF
TRBJ2-5 | TRBV7-2 | ASSLLRGAGETQY
TRBJ2-5 | TRBV7-2 | ASSLSGAQETQY
TRBJ2-4 | TRBV5-1 | ASSLAASAKNIQY
TRBJ2-2 | TRBV10-3 | AISESASGANTGELF
TRBJ1-4 | TRBV20-1 | SAKTPTTGREKLF
TRBJ2-2 | TRBV10-3 | AIYGGDTGELF
TRBJ2-7 | TRBV5-1 | ASSLQGTPFSEQY
TRBJ2-7 | TRBV12-3/TRBV12-4 | ASRKRGQGGNEQY
TRBJ2-1 | TRBV11-1 | ASSPRQFRYNEQF
TRBJ1-6 | TRBV5-5 | ASSLGQARPPLH
TRBJ1-5 | TRBV27 | ASRGTDHSNQPQH
TRBJ1-1 | TRBV4-1 | ASSQEGRGLGEDTEAF
TRBJ2-7 | TRBV12-3/TRBV12-4 | ASSLGSAARGSSRVYEQY